The clone carrying this T cell receptor beta chain was seen at least ten times. The antigen is not known. This record comes from a study of T cell clonality in common variable immunodeficiency. Study-level results: CVID subjects shared fewer TCRbeta clones than healthy controls did. Patient heterogeneity in the CVID cohort limited correlations between repertoire features and clinical complications. In common variable immunodeficiency, TCR beta chains reportedly carried fewer deletions and N-nucleotide insertions.

Sequencing input was equivalent genomic DNA from CVID and controls. Data came from immunoSEQ multiplex PCR; TCRdb stores just in-frame clones and leaves some out. Singletons are absent from the sample, which has 50,000 to 65,000 clones. This clonotype was sampled from a person aged 18 to 70 in good health. The specimen was peripheral blood mononuclear cells.

This chain's CDR3 is CSATGVNEKLFF. Incomplete CDR3 DNA: TGCAGTGCTACCGGGGTTAATGAAAAG. The V call is TRBV20-1, the J call TRBJ2-2; tentatively, D is TRBD2 (5 bases). The read ends 3 residues shy of where the CDR3 ends; the end is completed using the germline J gene. The CDR3 has 12 amino acids. The germline V gene has CDR1 DFQATT and CDR2 SNEGSKA (reference sequence).